This TCR beta chain was observed in a study of T cells in Graves' hyperthyroidism and ophthalmopathy (dated by TCRdb to the late 2010s). General notes on the study: Peripheral blood samples were taken at initial diagnosis, before any treatment was given. To identify TCR V-J signatures that set the groups apart, the researchers used a discovery cohort of roughly 100 patients, made up of 40 to 45 with Graves' ophthalmopathy and about 55 with stable Graves' hyperthyroidism. In addition, the study compared T-cell repertoires in thyroid tissue and in blood from roughly 6 Graves' hyperthyroidism patients. An independent validation cohort of 18 to 20 hyperthyroidism patients and about 15 patients who later progressed to ophthalmopathy tested prospective prediction of ophthalmopathy. The 95 to 100 discovery patients were randomly divided into training and test sets at a 7:3 ratio. Following sampling, methimazole starting at 30 mg daily was given to hyperthyroidism patients, and high-dose intravenous methylprednisolone was given to ophthalmopathy patients. The paper describes TCR Vbeta CDR3 sequencing of more than 120 peripheral blood samples, made up of about 41 ophthalmopathy patients, 70 to 80 hyperthyroidism patients and 17 progressor patients. The investigation overall reported the following: Sample size was not statistically predetermined, and investigators were not blinded to group allocation. Blood samples also contained most of the expanded thyroid clonotypes (frequency above 0.001), which suggests that blood repertoires may reflect thyroid immune responses. During validation, the model predicted progression to ophthalmopathy a median of around six months ahead of onset, with around 71% sensitivity and roughly 75% specificity. A model built on a 13 V-J signature distinguished ophthalmopathy from stable hyperthyroidism, reaching about 88% sensitivity and about 81% specificity in cross-validation and 80%/75% in testing.

The TCR beta CDR3 regions were amplified from RNA transcripts. A first-round RT-PCR of the TCR CDR3 used the HTBI primer set with the Qiagen OneStep RT-PCR kit. A second multiplex PCR round built the libraries, followed by size selection and purification. Libraries were sequenced paired-end with 100 bp reads on an Illumina HiSeq2000. The paper's data handling went like this. Raw data were processed with SOAPnuke, discarding reads with adapters, uncalled bases, mean Phred below 15, or no exact constant-primer or identifier match. COPE v1.2.5 was used to merge the high-quality paired reads, and each unique nucleotide sequence was defined as a clonotype. Clonotypes were aligned to IMGT TRBV, TRBD and TRBJ reference segments using MiTCR v1.1. The analysis was restricted to V-J combinations with a frequency above 0.0001, which together covered 99% to 99.2% of the repertoires. A TCS score was defined as the ratio between F50 (clonal expansion) and ExV (chaos), using BLOSUM62-based TCRdist between CDR3 peptides within each V-J. Welch's t-statistics and random forest reduced roughly 540 V-J features to about 12, which were used in a naive Bayes classifier (R e1071). The raw public data were reprocessed by TCRdb itself: fastp quality trimming at Q25, MiXCR clonotype calling, in-frame beta chains only. Each CDR3 protein gets just one entry, which takes the most common genes and DNA from the rows behind it. TCRdb's processing, not the authors' own work, is the source of the V and J calls. The sample table lists fewer than 550,000 distinct CDR3 sequences, 15% to 17% of them with a count of one. The ten largest clonotypes hold 13% to 15% of the sample.

This clonotype was counted many times. It lacks a known antigen. Per-base qualities were not stored, and no clone one base away is much larger. Stable Graves' hyperthyroidism was defined as the absence of progression to ophthalmopathy over 18 months of follow-up. Hyperthyroidism patients were newly diagnosed, with disease duration under 2 months, and aged 18 to 65 years. Any patient with an uncontrolled infection, another autoimmune disease, pregnancy or lactation was excluded. Clinical symptoms, serum thyroxine and TRAb, thyroid ultrasound, and orbital computed tomography formed the basis for the diagnoses. PBMCs were separated from about 10 ml of fresh peripheral blood using Ficoll-Paque density gradient centrifugation. Total RNA was extracted with Trizol reagent, and quality was checked on an Agilent 2100 Bioanalyzer. For this chain, trimming is 5 bases at the V end and 0 bases at the J end, and the number of junction bases without a gene match is 0. The CDR3 sequence holds 14 residues, the cysteine and phenylalanine included. This entry keeps only the CDR3 DNA: 42 bases, framed from base 1. From a lookup of the germline V gene, CDR1 and CDR2 are SGHAT and FQNNGV.

Source material: blood. The receptor comes from a woman younger than 30 with Graves' hyperthyroidism. This chain joins TRBV11-2 to TRBJ2-3, with 9 central nucleotides matching TRBD1. The nucleotide sequence reads TGTGCCAGCAGCGGACAGGGGAGCACAGATACGCAGTATTTT. It specifies CASSGQGSTDTQYF.